This T cell receptor (beta chain) was sequenced during a study of blood T cell repertoires in COVID-19. At the level of the study: There were acute and convalescent COVID-19 samples, and they came from the United States, Italy and Spain. PBMCs, B-cell-depleted T cells, or T cells were the source of the cDNA or gDNA that made up the material.

The CDR3 runs to 15 residues. CDR1 and CDR2 (germline): SGHAT, FQNNGV. V shed 5 bases, J shed 1 base, and the junction held 4 bases outside the gene matches. This clone was found once. Source study methods: Scientists estimated how many nucleated cells there were by amplifying reference gene primers. The assay was immunoSEQ multiplex PCR, and TCRdb's table has in-frame clones only and misses some. That table supplies the V and J calls and clone size; D and trimming were determined from the DNA. The sample holds 140,000 or so clones, 70% to 90% seen once. The V and J genes are TRBV11-2 and TRBJ2-3, with TRBD2 identical over 9 bases. Sequenced input: peripheral blood. This sequence was found in a human donor with acute or convalescent COVID-19. The donor label of this sample is uncertain. The CDR3 reads CASSPVAGGTDTQYF. CDR3 nucleotide sequence: TGTGCCAGCAGCCCTGTAGCGGGGGGCACAGATACGCAGTATTTT.